What follows describes a single TCR beta chain. This CDR3 contains 12 residues. Between the trimmed V and J ends, which lost 3 bases and 10 bases, there was a span of 12 bases. The study assigned cohorts using participant-reported clinical history. Study processing details: Reference gene primer amplification yielded estimated nucleated cell counts. TCRdb keeps only in-frame clones here, not all; method: immunoSEQ multiplex PCR. V and J calls plus clone size are reproduced from that table; the DNA served to infer D and trimming. The sample yields 310,000 or so clones, over 75% seen once. This sample is part of a study of blood T cell repertoires in COVID-19. On the study more broadly: Sites in the United States, Italy and Spain provided acute and convalescent COVID-19 samples.

The chain recombines TRBV12-3 or TRBV12-4 with TRBJ1-1; D might be TRBD1 (5 bases). This clonotype originated in a woman aged 18-29 years who had recovered from COVID-19. The source material was PBMCs or T cells enriched from blood (not recorded which). Written as DNA, the CDR3 is TGTGCCAGCAGTTTTACCGGGGGGGGAGCTTTCTTT. Its protein product is CASSFTGGGAFF.